This T cell receptor beta chain appears in the sequencing data of a study of Ad26.COV2.S vaccination and SARS-CoV-2 variants. The overall study: By the intramuscular route, Ad26.COV2.S was given once, or twice 56 days apart.

Comments on this clone: Its antigen is still unknown.

Profiling relied on immunoSEQ multiplex PCR, and the TCRdb table lists in-frame clones only, not all of them. The profile shows approximately 480,000 clones, 87% of them singletons. Described treatment: about 20 received Ad26.COV2.S at low or high dose, single or two shots; 5 received placebo; per-sample allocation not given. The investigators took samples on day 63 after the first vaccine or placebo injection. Within Boston, the person who donated was an adult of 18-55 years. Immunization relied on an Ad26 vector, which expressed Wuhan-strain SARS-CoV-2 spike. General study findings and limits: Considerable breadth of spike-specific CD8+ and CD4+ T cell responses has reportedly been documented following vaccination.

The V end lost 4 bases, the J end lost 2 bases, and 13 bases lay between the germline ends. The CDR3 has 16 residues. CDR1 and CDR2 (germline): SGHRS, YFSETQ. The chain combines TRBV5-1 with TRBJ1-6, with D maybe TRBD1 (5 bases). The TCR was taken from a person aged 18-60 years who received the Ad26.COV2.S COVID-19 vaccine or a placebo. Source: peripheral blood, taken in a trial of Ad26.COV2.S vaccine versus placebo. The CDR3 spells CASSGGVVTYNSPLHF. For the CDR3, the DNA is TGCGCCAGCAGCGGAGGGGTAGTCACCTATAATTCACCCCTCCACTTT. Full variable domain (outside the CDR3, taken from reference TRBV5-1 and TRBJ1-6): KAGVTQTPRYLIKTRGQQVTLSCSPISGHRSVSWYQQTPGQGLQFLFEYFSETQRNKGNFPGRFSGRQFSNSRSEMNVSTLELGDSALYLCASSGGVVTYNSPLHFGNGTRLTVT.